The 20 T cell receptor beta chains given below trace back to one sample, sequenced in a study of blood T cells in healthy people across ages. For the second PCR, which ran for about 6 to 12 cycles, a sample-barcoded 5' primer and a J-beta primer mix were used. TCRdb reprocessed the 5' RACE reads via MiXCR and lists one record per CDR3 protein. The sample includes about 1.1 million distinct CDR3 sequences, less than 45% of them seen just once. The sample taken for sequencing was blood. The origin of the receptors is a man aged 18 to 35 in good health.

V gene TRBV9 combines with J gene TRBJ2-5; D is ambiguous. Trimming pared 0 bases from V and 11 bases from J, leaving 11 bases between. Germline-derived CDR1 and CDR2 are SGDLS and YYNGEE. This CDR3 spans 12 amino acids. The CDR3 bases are TGTGCCAGCAGCGTAGCTGGCAATGAGCAGTACTTC. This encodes CASSVAGNEQYF.

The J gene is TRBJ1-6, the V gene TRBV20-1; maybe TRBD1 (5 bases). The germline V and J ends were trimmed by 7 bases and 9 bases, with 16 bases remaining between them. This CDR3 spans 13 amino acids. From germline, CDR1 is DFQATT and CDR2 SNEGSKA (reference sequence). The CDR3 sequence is CSGMGRVSSPLHF. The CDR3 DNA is TGCAGTGGAATGGGGCGAGTCTCTTCACCCCTCCACTTT.

The CDR3 nucleotides read TGTGCCAGCAGCTTAGCGCCGGCGGGAGACTATGGCTACACCTTC. This codes for CASSLAPAGDYGYTF. The chain links TRBV7-2 to TRBJ1-2; D is ambiguous. The CDR3 covers 15 residues. Germline V gene lookup returns CDR1 SGHTA and CDR2 FQGNSA. V lost 0 bases and J 3 bases, leaving 11 bases between the germline ends.

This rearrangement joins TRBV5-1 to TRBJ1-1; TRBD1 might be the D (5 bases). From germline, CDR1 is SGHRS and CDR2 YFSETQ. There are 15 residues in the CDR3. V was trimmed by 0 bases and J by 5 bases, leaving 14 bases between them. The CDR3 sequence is CASSLGPPGGTEAFF. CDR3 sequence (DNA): TGCGCCAGCAGCTTGGGACCTCCGGGGGGAACTGAAGCTTTCTTT.

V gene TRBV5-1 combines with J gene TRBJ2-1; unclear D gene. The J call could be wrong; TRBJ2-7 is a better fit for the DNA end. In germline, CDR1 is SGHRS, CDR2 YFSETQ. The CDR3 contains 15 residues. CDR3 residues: CASSPPRVSYNEQYF. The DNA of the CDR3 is TGCGCCAGCAGCCCACCTAGAGTATCCTACAATGAGCAGTACTTC.

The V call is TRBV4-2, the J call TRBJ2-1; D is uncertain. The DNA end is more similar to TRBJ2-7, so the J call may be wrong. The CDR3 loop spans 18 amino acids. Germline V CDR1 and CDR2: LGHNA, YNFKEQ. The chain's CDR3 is CASSQERTVAFLHNEQYF. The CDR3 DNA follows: TGTGCCAGCAGCCAAGAAAGAACGGTTGCCTTCCTACACAATGAGCAGTACTTC.

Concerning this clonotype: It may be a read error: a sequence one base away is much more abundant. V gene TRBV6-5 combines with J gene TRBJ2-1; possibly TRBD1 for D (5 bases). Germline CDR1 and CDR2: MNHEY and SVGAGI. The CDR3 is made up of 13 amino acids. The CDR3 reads CASSDSQGNEQFF. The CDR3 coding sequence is TGTGCCAGCAGTGACTCTCAGGGCAATGAGCAGTTCTTC.

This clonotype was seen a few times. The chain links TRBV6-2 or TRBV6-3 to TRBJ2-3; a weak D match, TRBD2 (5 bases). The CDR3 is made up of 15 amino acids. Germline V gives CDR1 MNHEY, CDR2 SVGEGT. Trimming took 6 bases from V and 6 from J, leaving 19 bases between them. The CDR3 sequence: CASSTRTDVSDTQYF. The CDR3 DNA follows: TGTGCCAGCAGCACCAGGACTGACGTGAGTGATACGCAGTATTTT.

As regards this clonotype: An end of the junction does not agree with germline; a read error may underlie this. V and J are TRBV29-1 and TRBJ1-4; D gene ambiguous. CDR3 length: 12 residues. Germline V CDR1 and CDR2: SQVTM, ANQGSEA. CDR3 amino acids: CSVLGAGEELFF. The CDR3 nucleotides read TGCAGCGTGCTGGGCGCCGGTGAAGAACTGTTTTTT.

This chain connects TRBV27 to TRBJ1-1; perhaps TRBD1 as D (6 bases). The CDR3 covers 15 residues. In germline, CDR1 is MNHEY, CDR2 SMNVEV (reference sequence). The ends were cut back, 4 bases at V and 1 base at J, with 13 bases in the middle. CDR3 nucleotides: TGTGCCAGCAGTTCCCACAGGGCCACGAACACTGAAGCTTTCTTT. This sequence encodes CASSSHRATNTEAFF.

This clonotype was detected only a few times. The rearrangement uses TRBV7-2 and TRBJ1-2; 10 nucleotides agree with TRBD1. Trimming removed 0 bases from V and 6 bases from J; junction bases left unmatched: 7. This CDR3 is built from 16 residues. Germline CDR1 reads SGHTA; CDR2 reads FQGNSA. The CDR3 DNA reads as TGTGCCAGCAGCTTAGCACAAACCGGGACAGGGGATGGCTACACCTTC. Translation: CASSLAQTGTGDGYTF.

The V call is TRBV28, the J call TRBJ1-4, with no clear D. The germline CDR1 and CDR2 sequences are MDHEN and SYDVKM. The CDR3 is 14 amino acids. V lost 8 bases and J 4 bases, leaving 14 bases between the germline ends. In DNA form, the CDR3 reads TGTGCCAGCTCCGTCTCGGGAGATAATGAAAAACTGTTTTTT. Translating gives CASSVSGDNEKLFF.

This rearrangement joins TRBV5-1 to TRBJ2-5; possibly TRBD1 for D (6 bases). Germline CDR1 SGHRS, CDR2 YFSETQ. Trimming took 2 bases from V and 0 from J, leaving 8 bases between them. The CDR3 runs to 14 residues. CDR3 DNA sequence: TGCGCCAGCAGCTTCCAGGGGTACCAAGAGACCCAGTACTTC. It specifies CASSFQGYQETQYF.

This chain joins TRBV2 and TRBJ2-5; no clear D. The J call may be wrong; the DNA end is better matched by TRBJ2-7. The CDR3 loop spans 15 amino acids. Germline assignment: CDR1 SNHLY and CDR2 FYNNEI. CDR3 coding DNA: TGTGCCAGCAGTGAAACAACCGGGCAGACCTACGAGCAGTACTTC. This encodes CASSETTGQTYEQYF.

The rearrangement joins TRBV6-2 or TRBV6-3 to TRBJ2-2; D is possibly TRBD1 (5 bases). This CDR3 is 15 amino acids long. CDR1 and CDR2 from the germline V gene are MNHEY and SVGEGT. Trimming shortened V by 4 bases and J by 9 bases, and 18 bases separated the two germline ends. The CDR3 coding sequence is TGTGCCAGCAGTTGGGCCGGCCCGATGGACAGGGAGCTGTTTTTT. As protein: CASSWAGPMDRELFF.

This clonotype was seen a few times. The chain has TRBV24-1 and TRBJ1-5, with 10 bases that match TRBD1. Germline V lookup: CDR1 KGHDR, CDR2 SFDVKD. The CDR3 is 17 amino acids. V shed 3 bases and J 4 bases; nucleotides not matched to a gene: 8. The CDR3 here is CATSDHGQGDGNQPQHF. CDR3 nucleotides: TGTGCCACCAGTGATCATGGACAGGGGGACGGGAATCAGCCCCAGCATTTT.

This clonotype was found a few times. The CDR3 DNA reads TGTGCCAGCACCCGCTTGAGGGTGGTGGGCACTGAAGCTTTCTTT. As protein: CASTRLRVVGTEAFF. The rearrangement joins TRBV12-3 or TRBV12-4 to TRBJ1-1; D gene ambiguous. The ends were cut back, 7 bases at V and 4 bases at J, with 19 bases in the middle. The CDR3 totals 15 residues.

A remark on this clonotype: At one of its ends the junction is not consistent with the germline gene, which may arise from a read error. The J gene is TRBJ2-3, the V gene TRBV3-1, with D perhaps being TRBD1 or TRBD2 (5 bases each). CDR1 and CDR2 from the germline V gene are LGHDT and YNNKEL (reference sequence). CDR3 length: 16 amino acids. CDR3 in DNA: TGTGCCAGCAGCCAGTCCTCCGGGACCATCACAGATACGCAGAATTTT. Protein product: CASSQSSGTITDTQNF.

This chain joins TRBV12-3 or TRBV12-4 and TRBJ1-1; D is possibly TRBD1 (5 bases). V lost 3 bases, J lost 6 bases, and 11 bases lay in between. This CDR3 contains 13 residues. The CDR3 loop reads CASSFARVPEAFF. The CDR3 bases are TGTGCCAGCAGTTTCGCCAGGGTCCCTGAAGCTTTCTTT.

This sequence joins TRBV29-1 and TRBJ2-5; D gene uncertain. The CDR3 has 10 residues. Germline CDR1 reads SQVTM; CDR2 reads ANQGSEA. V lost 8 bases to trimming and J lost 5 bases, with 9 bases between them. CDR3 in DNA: TGCAGCACAGAGGTCGAGACCCAGTACTTC. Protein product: CSTEVETQYF.